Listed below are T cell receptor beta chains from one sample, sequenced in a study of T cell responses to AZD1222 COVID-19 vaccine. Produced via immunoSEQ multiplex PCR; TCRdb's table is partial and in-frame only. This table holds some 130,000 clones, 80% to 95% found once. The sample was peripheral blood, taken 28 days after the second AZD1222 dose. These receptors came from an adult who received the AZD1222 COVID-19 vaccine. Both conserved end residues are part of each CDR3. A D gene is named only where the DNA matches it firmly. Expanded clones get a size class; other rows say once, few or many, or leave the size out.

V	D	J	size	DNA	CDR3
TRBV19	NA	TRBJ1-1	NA	TGTGCCAGTAGTTTTCAGGCCACGAACACTGAAGCTTTCTTT	CASSFQATNTEAFF
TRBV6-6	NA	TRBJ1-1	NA	TGTGCCAGCAGTTGGGACACCCGGGGGACTGAAGCTTTCTTT	CASSWDTRGTEAFF
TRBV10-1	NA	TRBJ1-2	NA	TGCGCCAGCAGTCATACAGGGTGGTATGGCTACACCTTC	CASSHTGWYGYTF
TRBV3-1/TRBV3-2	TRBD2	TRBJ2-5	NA	TGTGCCAGCAGCCCCCTTATAGCGGGAGCAGAGACCCAGTACTTC	CASSPLIAGAETQYF
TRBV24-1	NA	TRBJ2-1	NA	TGTGCCACCAAGTCCCAGGGGAATGAGCAGTTCTTC	CATKSQGNEQFF
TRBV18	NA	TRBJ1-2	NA	TGTGCCAGCTCACCCGACATAAGACGTGGCTACACCTTC	CASSPDIRRGYTF
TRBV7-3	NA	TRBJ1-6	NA	TGTGCCAGCAGCCAGGACGGGGCTCGGGGTTCACCCCTCCACTTT	CASSQDGARGSPLHF
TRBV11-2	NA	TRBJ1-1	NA	TGTGCCAGCAGCTTATCCGGGTCGGCTTTCTTT	CASSLSGSAFF
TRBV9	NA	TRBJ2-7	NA	TGTGCCAGCAGCGTAGTAAATAGGGCCGAGCAGTACTTC	CASSVVNRAEQYF
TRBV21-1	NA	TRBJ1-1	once	TGTGCCAGCAGCAAGACAACCGGGACAGGAAACACTGAAGCTTTCTTT	CASSKTTGTGNTEAFF
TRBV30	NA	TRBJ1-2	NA	TGTGCCTGGAGTGTCCCTGTGATTCAGCGCCATGGCTACACCTTC	CAWSVPVIQRHGYTF
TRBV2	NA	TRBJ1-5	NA	TGTGCCAGCAGTGGGCGGGTCAATCAGCCCCAGCATTTT	CASSGRVNQPQHF
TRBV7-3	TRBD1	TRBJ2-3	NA	TGTGCCAGCAGCCCCACGGACAGGGCGCGGGATACGCAGTATTTT	CASSPTDRARDTQYF
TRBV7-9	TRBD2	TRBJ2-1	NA	TGTGCCAGCAGCTTAGCGATCCTAGCGGGGGGCCGCAATGAGCAGTTCTTC	CASSLAILAGGRNEQFF
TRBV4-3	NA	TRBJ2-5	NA	TGCGCCAGCAGCCAAGATCCAGGAGGCGGCCAAGAGACCCAGTACTTC	CASSQDPGGGQETQYF
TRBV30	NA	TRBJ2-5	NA	TGTGCCTGGATGGGAGCAGATCAAGAGACCCAGTACTTC	CAWMGADQETQYF
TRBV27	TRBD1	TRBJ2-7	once	TGTGCCAGCAGTCAACCCGACAGGGGGCGCGTCAGCGAGCAGTACTTC	CASSQPDRGRVSEQYF
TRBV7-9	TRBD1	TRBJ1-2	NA	TGTGCCAGCAGCCAAACGACAGGGACCGGCTACACCTTC	CASSQTTGTGYTF
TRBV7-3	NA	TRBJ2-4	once	TGTGCCAGCAGCTTAGATGCAGGCAAAAACATTCAGTACTTC	CASSLDAGKNIQYF
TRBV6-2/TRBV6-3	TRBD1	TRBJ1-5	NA	TGTGCCAGCAGCCCTGGACAGGGGGTCGGCAATCAGCCCCAGCATTTT	CASSPGQGVGNQPQHF
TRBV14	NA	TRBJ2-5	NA	TGTGCCAGCAGCCACACGGGGGAGGACGAGACCCAGTACTTC	CASSHTGEDETQYF
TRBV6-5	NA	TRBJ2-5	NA	TGTGCCAGCAGCATGGGGCTCTCCGGGGAGACCCAGTACTTC	CASSMGLSGETQYF
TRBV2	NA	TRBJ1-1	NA	TGTGCGACCATCTGGGAATTTGGGACTGAAGCTTTCTTT	CATIWEFGTEAFF
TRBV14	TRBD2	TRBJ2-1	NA	TGTGCCAGCAGCCAAGAAACCGGGCCTAGCGGGGGGGATGAGCAGTTCTTC	CASSQETGPSGGDEQFF
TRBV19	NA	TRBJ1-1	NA	TGTGCCAGTAGGGTACAGGCCCCAACCGGGGCCACTGAAGCTTTCTTT	CASRVQAPTGATEAFF
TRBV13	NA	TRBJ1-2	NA	TGTGCCAGCAGCTTAGGAGGGAAGGCCGGGACGACTAACTATGGCTACACCTTC	CASSLGGKAGTTNYGYTF
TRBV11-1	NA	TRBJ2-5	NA	TGTGCCAGCAGCTTAGCTACAGGGTTGGATGCGGAGACCCAGTACTTC	CASSLATGLDAETQYF
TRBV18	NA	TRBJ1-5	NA	TGTGCCAGTAGTCCCAACAGGGTCAATCAGCCCCAGCATTTT	CASSPNRVNQPQHF
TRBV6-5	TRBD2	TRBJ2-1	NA	TGTGCCAGCAGTCCATCCAGCGGGGGCTATGAGCAGTTCTTC	CASSPSSGGYEQFF
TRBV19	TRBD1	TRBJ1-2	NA	TGTGCCAGTGGGACAGCCTATGGCTACACCTTC	CASGTAYGYTF
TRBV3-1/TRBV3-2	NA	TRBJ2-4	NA	TGTGCCAGCAGCAAAGAACTAGCCAAAAACATTCAGTACTTC	CASSKELAKNIQYF
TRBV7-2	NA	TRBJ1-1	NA	TGTGCCAGCAGCTCCCAGGGTCCGGGGAGCACTGAAGCTTTCTTT	CASSSQGPGSTEAFF
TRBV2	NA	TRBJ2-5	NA	TGTGCCAGCAGTGAAAGGTCGAGGATTCAAGAGACCCAGTACTTC	CASSERSRIQETQYF
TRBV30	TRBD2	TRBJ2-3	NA	TGTGCCTGGAGCCTGGGGACTAGCGGGAACGCAGATACGCAGTATTTT	CAWSLGTSGNADTQYF
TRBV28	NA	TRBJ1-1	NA	TGTGCCAGCAGTTTTGGGGTCACAGGAGAAGCTTTCTTT	CASSFGVTGEAFF
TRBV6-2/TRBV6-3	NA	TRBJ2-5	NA	TGTGCCAGCAGTTACGTGGGGGCTGTTCAAGAGACCCAGTACTTC	CASSYVGAVQETQYF
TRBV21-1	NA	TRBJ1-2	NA	TGTGCCAGCAGCGACGACAGGGAAGCCGATGGCTACACCTTC	CASSDDREADGYTF
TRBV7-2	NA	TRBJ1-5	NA	TGTGCCAGCAGCTTAGATGGGGGCGCGGGTCAGCCCCAGCATTTT	CASSLDGGAGQPQHF
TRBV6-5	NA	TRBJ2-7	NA	TGTGCCAGCAGTTTGGAAGTCTCCTACGAGCAGTACTTC	CASSLEVSYEQYF
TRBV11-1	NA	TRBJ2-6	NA	TGTGCCAGCAGCTTAGTATCTGGGGCCAACGTCCTGACTTTC	CASSLVSGANVLTF
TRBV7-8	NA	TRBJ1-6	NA	TGTGCCAGCAGCCCCAGGGGACTTACTTATAATTCACCCCTCCACTTT	CASSPRGLTYNSPLHF
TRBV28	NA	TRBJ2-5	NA	TGTGCCAGCAGTTTTGGGGAGACCCAGTACTTC	CASSFGETQYF
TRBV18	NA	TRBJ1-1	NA	TGTGCCAGCTCACCTGGGGTCGGGGTCACTGAAGCTTTCTTT	CASSPGVGVTEAFF
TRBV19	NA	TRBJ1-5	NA	TGTGCCAGTAGTATAAGGGAGTTTAGCCAGCCCCAGCATTTT	CASSIREFSQPQHF
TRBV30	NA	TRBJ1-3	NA	TGTGCCTGGGGCCCCGGGGGAAACACCATATATTTT	CAWGPGGNTIYF